A single sample is the source of the 13 T cell receptor beta chains below, sequenced in a study of cytomegalovirus exposure and HLA in healthy donors. Amplification used 60 Vbeta primers and 13 Jbeta primers. Measured with immunoSEQ multiplex PCR; TCRdb has only the in-frame clones, and not every one. Here the sample spans 100,000 to 150,000 clones, 77% being singletons. The sequenced sample consisted of PBMCs. Source of these receptors: a man aged 45-60 years in good health and CMV-seropositive.

The chain joins TRBV5-1 to TRBJ1-1; D may be TRBD1 (5 bases). The CDR3 runs 13 residues. Trimming cost V 8 bases and J 3 bases, with 14 bases left between them. Germline lookup yields CDR1 SGHRS and CDR2 YFSETQ. The CDR3 DNA reads TGCGCCAGTGCGCAGGGAGGGGACACTGAAGCTTTCTTT. Translating it yields CASAQGGDTEAFF.

The rearrangement uses TRBV5-1 and TRBJ2-7; 9 nucleotides match TRBD1. The CDR3 consists of 14 residues. Germline loops: CDR1 SGHRS, CDR2 YFSETQ. With V trimmed by 4 bases and J by 2 bases, 4 bases remained unmatched. This CDR3 reads CASSTGTGPYEQYF. Written as DNA, the CDR3 is TGCGCCAGCAGCACCGGGACAGGGCCCTACGAGCAGTACTTC.

The chain recombines TRBV7-9 with TRBJ2-5, with D tentatively TRBD2 (6 bases). The germline V gene encodes CDR1 SEHNR and CDR2 FQNEAQ (reference sequence). The CDR3 runs to 15 residues. V was shortened by 5 bases and J by 5 bases, with 18 bases between the two germline ends. The CDR3 DNA is TGTGCCAGCAGCCCGTCGGCGGGGTCGGGGGAGACCCAGTACTTC. Protein sequence: CASSPSAGSGETQYF. Full variable domain (rest looked up from reference TRBV7-9 and TRBJ2-5): DTGVSQNPRHKITKRGQNVTFRCDPISEHNRLYWYRQTLGQGPEFLTYFQNEAQLEKSRLLSDRFSAERPKGSFSTLEIQRTEQGDSAMYLCASSPSAGSGETQYFGPGTRLLVL.

The rearrangement links TRBV7-6 to TRBJ1-1, with a possible D match to TRBD1 (6 bases). Germline CDR1 SGHVS, CDR2 FNYEAQ. Trimming pared 4 bases from V and 1 base from J, leaving 10 bases between. CDR3 length: 14 amino acids. CDR3 in DNA: TGTGCCAGCAGCTATAGGGGGAGGAACACTGAAGCTTTCTTT. This translates into CASSYRGRNTEAFF.

The chain joins TRBV6-1 to TRBJ2-3, with 8 bases lining up with TRBD2. This CDR3 comprises 14 residues. After removal of 7 bases from V and 4 bases from J, the junction contained 7 bases not matched to a gene. From germline, CDR1 is MNHNS and CDR2 SASEGT. Written as DNA, the CDR3 is TGTGCCAGCAAACATAGCGGGATTTCAGATACGCAGTATTTT. This sequence encodes CASKHSGISDTQYF.

DNA for the CDR3: TGCGCCAGCAGCCCGGACAGGAACTATGGCTACACCTTC. It specifies CASSPDRNYGYTF. V and J are TRBV5-1 and TRBJ1-2; TRBD1 agrees at 7 bases. CDR3 size: 13 residues. CDR1 and CDR2 (germline): SGHRS, YFSETQ. V shed 4 bases and J 2 bases; nucleotides not matched to a gene: 2.

There are a few counts of this clone. The rearrangement joins TRBV28 to TRBJ1-2, with D maybe TRBD1 (6 bases). The germline gives CDR1 MDHEN, CDR2 SYDVKM. V lost 6 bases, J lost 3 bases, and 14 bases lay in between. The CDR3 covers 14 residues. The CDR3 DNA reads as TGTGCCAGCAGCACAGGGACGCTCGACTATGGCTACACCTTC. Translating gives CASSTGTLDYGYTF.

The CDR3 sequence: CASSLRREGSEQFF. The CDR3 DNA is TGTGCCAGCAGCTTGAGGAGGGAGGGGAGTGAGCAGTTCTTC. This chain connects TRBV5-4 to TRBJ2-1; 7 bases map to TRBD2. There are 14 residues in the CDR3. CDR1 is SGHNT, CDR2 YYREEE, per germline (reference sequence). V shed 1 base and J 9 bases; nucleotides not matched to a gene: 7.

V gene TRBV5-6 combines with J gene TRBJ2-3; D call uncertain. This CDR3 spans 16 amino acids. Looked up from germline, CDR1 is SGHDT and CDR2 is YYEEEE. V shed 4 bases and J shed 1 base, with 16 bases lying between them. As DNA, the CDR3 is TGTGCCAGCAGCACCCGGATGACAAAGGGCACAGATACGCAGTATTTT. It codes for CASSTRMTKGTDTQYF.

The V gene is TRBV6-1, the J gene TRBJ1-6; D gene ambiguous. This CDR3 region has 18 residues. V lost 0 bases and J lost 0, with 12 bases in between. Per the germline V gene, CDR1 is MNHNS and CDR2 is SASEGT. As DNA, the CDR3 is TGTGCCAGCAGTGAAGCATCTCCACCGGGCTCCTATAATTCACCCCTCCACTTT. It specifies CASSEASPPGSYNSPLHF.

The rearrangement uses TRBV5-5 and TRBJ1-2; D is possibly TRBD1 (6 bases). The CDR3 is 15 amino acids. Germline CDR1 reads SGHKS; CDR2 reads YYEKEE (reference sequence). V gave up 0 bases and J gave up 3 bases, with 12 bases separating them. In nucleotides, the CDR3 is TGTGCCAGCAGCTTGGTCGCGACAGGCTACTATGGCTACACCTTC. Its protein is CASSLVATGYYGYTF.

The J gene is TRBJ1-1, the V gene TRBV27, with D unresolved. Germline CDR1 is MNHEY and CDR2 is SMNVEV (reference sequence). The CDR3 length is 14 residues. Trimming removed 6 bases at V and 4 bases at J, with 15 bases between. This CDR3 is CASRAAPLATEAFF. The CDR3 DNA sequence: TGTGCCAGCAGGGCCGCTCCCCTTGCCACTGAAGCTTTCTTT.

This rearrangement joins TRBV5-8 to TRBJ1-1; D not resolved. Trimming cost V 2 bases and J 1 base, with 9 bases left between them. Germline loops: CDR1 SGHTS, CDR2 YDEGEE. The CDR3 totals 14 residues. The DNA of the CDR3 is TGTGCCAGCAGCTTCGATGGGCGGAACACTGAAGCTTTCTTT. Its protein product is CASSFDGRNTEAFF.